This T cell receptor (beta chain) comes out of a study of blood T cell repertoires in COVID-19. Study context: Acute and convalescent COVID-19 specimens originated in the United States, Italy and Spain. The cDNA or gDNA used as material had been derived from T cells, B-cell-depleted T cells, or PBMCs.

As handled by the study authors: Amplification of reference gene primers was used by the study to estimate nucleated cell counts. TCRdb's table, derived via immunoSEQ multiplex PCR, lists solely in-frame clones and lacks some. The V and J calls and clone size are taken from that table; D and trimming were inferred from the DNA. Among 180,000 or so clones listed, approximately 81% were seen once. The length of the CDR3 is 13 residues. V lost 0 bases and J 7 bases, leaving 8 bases between the germline ends. Per germline, CDR1 MNHEY and CDR2 SVGAGI. The source material was peripheral blood. The chain has TRBV6-5 and TRBJ2-3; D is perhaps TRBD2 (5 bases). This clonotype originated in a woman in her seventies with COVID-19, enrolled during active disease. The CDR3 loop reads CASSYSTGNTQYF. DNA for the CDR3: TGTGCCAGCAGTTACTCGACCGGGAATACGCAGTATTTT.